These T cell receptor beta chains were read from a single sample in a study of blood T cell repertoires in COVID-19. The assay was immunoSEQ multiplex PCR, and TCRdb's table has in-frame clones only and misses some. The table lists about 170,000 clones, 80% to 90% of them singletons, with 7.7% in the top ten. The sequenced sample consisted of peripheral blood. These receptors originate from a man aged 35-49 years who had recovered from COVID-19. Each CDR3 is given with its conserved first and last residue. The D gene is left open where the match is weak. Not every row has a clone size; where given, it reads once, few, many or a size class.

- | - | TRBJ2-5 | TRBV29-1 | TGCAGCGTTTCTAAAGAGACCCAGTACTTC | CSVSKETQYF
- | - | TRBJ2-3 | TRBV9 | TGTGCCAGCAGCGCAGGGATTAGCACAGATACGCAGTATTTT | CASSAGISTDTQYF
- | - | TRBJ2-2 | TRBV7-2 | TGTGCCAGCAGCTTTATGGGAGGGGGTTCCACCGGGGAGCTGTTTTTT | CASSFMGGGSTGELFF
- | TRBD2 | TRBJ2-3 | TRBV4-3 | TGCGCCAGCAGCCGGGGGACTAGCGACACAGATACGCAGTATTTT | CASSRGTSDTDTQYF
- | TRBD2 | TRBJ2-1 | TRBV30 | TGTGCCTGGAAACCGGGACTAGGGACCCATGAGCAGTTCTTC | CAWKPGLGTHEQFF
- | - | TRBJ1-5 | TRBV4-1 | TGCGCCAGCAGCGCAACAAGGGGATTCAGGGGAGTGAGCAATCAGCCCCAGCATTTT | CASSATRGFRGVSNQPQHF
- | - | TRBJ1-5 | TRBV4-3 | TGCGCCAGCGGACAGTTTAATAGCAATCAGCCCCAGCATTTT | CASGQFNSNQPQHF
- | TRBD2 | TRBJ2-7 | TRBV11-3 | TGTGCCAGCAGCTACATTTCTAGCGGGGCGACGTACGAGCAGTACTTC | CASSYISSGATYEQYF
- | - | TRBJ1-5 | TRBV19 | TGTGCCAGTAGAAAAGGTACAGCCTATAGCAATCAGCCCCAGCATTTT | CASRKGTAYSNQPQHF
once | - | TRBJ1-5 | TRBV5-1 | TGCGCCAGCAGCTTGGGTTCGGGTGAATCCCAGCATTTT | CASSLGSGESQHF
- | - | TRBJ1-2 | TRBV15 | TGTGCCACCAGCAGAGATCGGGGGGCCAGGGTTGGCTACACCTTC | CATSRDRGARVGYTF
- | TRBD1 | TRBJ1-6 | TRBV19 | TGTGCCAGTAGTACCACCGGGACAGGGGCCTCACCCCTCCACTTT | CASSTTGTGASPLHF
once | - | TRBJ2-1 | TRBV28 | TGTGCCAGCAGTCTCGGGGGATTAGATTACAATGAGCAGTTCTTC | CASSLGGLDYNEQFF
- | TRBD2 | TRBJ2-7 | TRBV30 | TGTGCCTGGAGTGAGCCGGGACTAGCAACCGAGCAGTACTTC | CAWSEPGLATEQYF
- | TRBD1 | TRBJ2-7 | TRBV11-1 | TGTGCCAGCAGCTCCGGGACAGGGAGGTGGGAGCAGTACTTC | CASSSGTGRWEQYF
- | TRBD2 | TRBJ2-7 | TRBV7-2 | TGTGCCAGCAGCATTAGCGGGAGTAACAACGAGCAGTACTTC | CASSISGSNNEQYF
- | - | TRBJ1-5 | TRBV12-3/TRBV12-4 | TGTGCCAGCAGTTTCAGGAGGGATCAGCCCCAGCATTTT | CASSFRRDQPQHF
- | TRBD1 | TRBJ2-7 | TRBV6-5 | TGTGCCAGCAGTAGACAGGGGGCGGACGAGCAGTACTTC | CASSRQGADEQYF
- | TRBD1 | TRBJ2-6 | TRBV9 | TGTGCCAGCAGCCTAGGTCGGGACAGGGGGACCCCTGGGGCCAACGTCCTGACTTTC | CASSLGRDRGTPGANVLTF
few | TRBD1 | TRBJ1-1 | TRBV4-1 | TGCGCCAGCAGCCGTTCGCCTCCTACAGGGGATACTGAAGCTTTCTTT | CASSRSPPTGDTEAFF
- | - | TRBJ1-3 | TRBV12-3/TRBV12-4 | TGTGCCAGCACCCGGGCAGGGAACACCATATATTTT | CASTRAGNTIYF
- | - | TRBJ1-1 | TRBV12-3/TRBV12-4 | TGTGCCAGCAGTTCGGGAGAGGACACTGAAGCTTTCTTT | CASSSGEDTEAFF
- | TRBD2 | TRBJ2-2 | TRBV6-5 | TGTGCCAGCACGAGGGGCGGGAGTAATACCGGGGAGCTGTTTTTT | CASTRGGSNTGELFF
once | - | TRBJ1-5 | TRBV6-5 | TGTGCCAGCAAGGAGACCTATAGCAATCAGCCCCAGCATTTT | CASKETYSNQPQHF